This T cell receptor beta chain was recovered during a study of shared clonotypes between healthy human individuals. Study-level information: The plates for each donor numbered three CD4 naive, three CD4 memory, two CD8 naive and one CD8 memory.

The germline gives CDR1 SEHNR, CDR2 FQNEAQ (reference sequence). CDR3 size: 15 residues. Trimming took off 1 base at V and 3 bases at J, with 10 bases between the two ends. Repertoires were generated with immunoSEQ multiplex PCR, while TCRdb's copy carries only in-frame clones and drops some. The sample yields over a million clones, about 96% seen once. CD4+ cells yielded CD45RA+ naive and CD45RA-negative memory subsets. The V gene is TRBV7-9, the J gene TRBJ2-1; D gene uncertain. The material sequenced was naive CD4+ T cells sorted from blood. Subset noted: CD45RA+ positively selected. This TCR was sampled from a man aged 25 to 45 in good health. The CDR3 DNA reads TGTGCCAGCAGCTTAGGTAGGGAATTCTACAATGAGCAGTTCTTC. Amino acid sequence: CASSLGREFYNEQFF.